The 4 T cell receptor beta chains below all came from one sample that was sequenced in a study of PD-1 blockade in classical Hodgkin lymphoma. The assay was immunoSEQ multiplex PCR, and TCRdb's table has in-frame clones only and misses some. This table holds about 24,000 clones, roughly four fifths found once. Time point specified: cycle 4 day 1 (C4D1), after five to seven weeks of nivolumab. All patients relapsed after autologous stem cell transplantation, and brentuximab vedotin exposure varied. Sequenced material: peripheral blood mononuclear cells (PBMCs), taken before the fourth cycle of nivolumab. These receptors all stem from a human donor with classical Hodgkin lymphoma.

The chain has TRBV27 and TRBJ1-2, with unresolved D. Germline CDR1 is MNHEY and CDR2 is SMNVEV (reference sequence). V lost 2 bases to trimming and J lost 5 bases, with 12 bases between them. This CDR3 region has 14 residues. The CDR3 DNA reads as TGTGCCAGCAGTTTAGGAGGGCTCCCTTATGGCTACACCTTC. It codes for CASSLGGLPYGYTF.

This rearrangement joins TRBV30 to TRBJ1-2; D unresolved. This CDR3 has 13 amino acids. Trimming left V 4 bases short and J 4 bases short, with 13 bases between. Germline V CDR1 and CDR2: GTSNPN, SVGIG (reference sequence). The CDR3 spells CAWINDGSYGYTF. The CDR3 coding sequence is TGTGCCTGGATAAACGACGGGTCCTATGGCTACACCTTC.

The V gene is TRBV5-6, the J gene TRBJ1-3; D not resolved. Trimming took off 4 bases at V and 4 bases at J, with 15 bases between the two ends. The CDR3 spans 15 residues. Per germline, CDR1 SGHDT and CDR2 YYEEEE. The CDR3 nucleotides are TGTGCCAGCAGCCTAGCTAGGAGAACCGGAAACACCATATATTTT. Translating gives CASSLARRTGNTIYF. The full variable domain, its missing parts supplied by reference TRBV5-6 and TRBJ1-3, is DAGVTQSPTHLIKTRGQQVTLRCSPKSGHDTVSWYQQALGQGPQFIFQYYEEEERQRGNFPDRFSGHQFPNYSSELNVNALLLGDSALYLCASSLARRTGNTIYFGEGSWLTVV.

This chain links TRBV27 with TRBJ1-2; D possibly corresponds to TRBD1 (5 bases). V shed 3 bases and J shed 3 bases, with 11 bases lying between them. CDR1 is MNHEY, CDR2 SMNVEV, per germline (reference sequence). The CDR3 has 14 amino acids. DNA for the CDR3: TGTGCCAGCAGTTTGGGGGGAACGGACTATGGCTACACCTTC. Amino acids: CASSLGGTDYGYTF.